This paragraph reports one TCR beta chain. Antigen unknown. Assay: immunoSEQ multiplex PCR; the TCRdb copy retains only in-frame clones and omits some. Of roughly 100,000 clones in the sample, about 89% were seen once. The data are from a study of T cell responses to AZD1222 COVID-19 vaccine. The CDR3 consists of 15 residues. Trimming cost V 0 bases and J 4 bases, with 9 bases left between them. The germline gives CDR1 LGHNA, CDR2 YSLEER. General observations from the study: At study baseline, merely five or six AZD1222 recipients were seropositive. The study found vaccine-associated CD4 TCRs spanning spike, dominant at 160-218 and 743-854. Without day 14 samples, only post-peak T cell repertoires were studied. Most donors were white British, females outnumbered males, and clonal diversity was possibly underestimated.

Here the sequenced sample was peripheral blood, taken on day 0 of AZD1222 vaccination. This TCR came from an adult in good health. V is TRBV4-3 and J is TRBJ2-2; D is undetermined. The CDR3 spells CASSQEGLGTGELFF. The CDR3 DNA reads as TGCGCCAGCAGCCAAGAAGGGTTGGGCACCGGGGAGCTGTTTTTT.